This T cell receptor beta chain is from a study of CD8+ T cells in alopecia areata. Study information: Female C3H/HeJ recipients aged about 7-11 weeks got skin from C3H/HeJ graft donors aged about 6-13 months that had spontaneous alopecia.

Cells that came from pooled cutaneous lymph nodes were sorted using CD4, CD8alpha, NKG2D, NKG2ACE and other markers. Sequencing relied on a cDNA template that was reverse transcribed from extracted RNA. Method: immunoSEQ multiplex PCR; TCRdb's copy keeps in-frame clones and lacks some. The sample is made up of over 250,000 clones, none counted only once. Germline loops: CDR1 NSQYPW, CDR2 LRSPGD (reference sequence). This CDR3 has 14 amino acids. This clone was counted only a few times. Antigen specificity is unknown. The genes are named according to mouse. The CDR3 extends 4 residues past the end of the read, so its final part is completed from the germline J gene. This CDR3 is also generated by other DNA sequences in the sample. Study findings and constraints: Lesional scalp, notably in alopecia totalis/universalis, had clonality above that of normal scalp. Normal skin contains resident alphabeta T cells, and these are also sequenced in scalp samples. With patients, TCR sharing proved less clear than in mice, a difference possibly related to HLA.

The TCR was taken from a C3H/HeJ mouse with alopecia areata. The mouse line has the MHC haplotype H2-k. The chain recombines TRBV1 with TRBJ2-7; 9 bases match TRBD1. The specimen sequenced was CD4+ T cells sorted from a lymph node. This CDR3 is CTCSAEDRGDEQYF. CDR3 DNA, as far as it was read: TGCACCTGCAGTGCAGAGGACAGGGGAGAT. Drawing the rest from reference TRBV1 and TRBJ2-7, the complete variable domain is VTLLEQNPRWRLVPRGQAVNLRCILKNSQYPWMSWYQQDLQKQLQWLFTLRSPGDKEVKSLPGADYLATRVTDTELRLQVANMSQGRTLYCTCSAEDRGDEQYFGPGTRLTVL.